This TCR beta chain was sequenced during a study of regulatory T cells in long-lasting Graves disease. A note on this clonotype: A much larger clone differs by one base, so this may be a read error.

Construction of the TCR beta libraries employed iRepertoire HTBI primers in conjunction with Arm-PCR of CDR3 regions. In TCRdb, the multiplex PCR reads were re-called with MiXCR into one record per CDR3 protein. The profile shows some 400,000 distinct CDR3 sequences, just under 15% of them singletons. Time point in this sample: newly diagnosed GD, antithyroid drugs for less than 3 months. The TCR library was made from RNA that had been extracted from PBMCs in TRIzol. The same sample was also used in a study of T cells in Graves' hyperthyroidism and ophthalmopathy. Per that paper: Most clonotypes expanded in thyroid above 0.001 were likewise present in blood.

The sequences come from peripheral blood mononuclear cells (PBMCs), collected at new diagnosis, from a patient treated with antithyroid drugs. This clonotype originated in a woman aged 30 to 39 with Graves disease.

The CDR3 DNA sequence: TGTGCCAGCAGTTCGCAGTTACGTGAAAAACTGTTTTTT. It encodes CASSSQLREKLFF. The chain couples TRBV28 to TRBJ1-4; D call uncertain. Germline CDR1 reads MDHEN; CDR2 reads SYDVKM. This CDR3 is built from 13 residues. V was clipped by 4 bases and J by 7 bases, with 10 bases between them.